This TCR beta chain was recovered during a study of blood T cells in healthy people across ages. Overall study context: About one barcoded beta molecule was captured per two T cells (by template switching). Study observations and caveats: In long-lived donors, naive CD4+ cell counts and diversity exceeded those of aged donors.

CDR1 and CDR2 (germline): MDHEN, SYDVKM. Trimming cost V 2 bases and J 0 bases; bases outside gene matches: 3. There are 15 residues in the CDR3. Combining a sample-barcoded 5' primer with a J-beta primer mix, a second PCR ran for 7 to 11 cycles. TCRdb re-called the 5' RACE reads with MiXCR, one entry per CDR3 protein. The sample includes over 1,300,000 distinct CDR3 sequences, approximately 59% of them seen just once. Turning to this clonotype: Its antigen is unidentified.

J is TRBJ2-5 and V is TRBV28; 7 positions agree with TRBD1. The origin of this receptor is a man between 18 and 29 years old in good health. Sequenced: blood. DNA for the CDR3: TGTGCCAGCAGTTTAATAGACAGGGACCAAGAGACCCAGTACTTC. Amino acid sequence: CASSLIDRDQETQYF.